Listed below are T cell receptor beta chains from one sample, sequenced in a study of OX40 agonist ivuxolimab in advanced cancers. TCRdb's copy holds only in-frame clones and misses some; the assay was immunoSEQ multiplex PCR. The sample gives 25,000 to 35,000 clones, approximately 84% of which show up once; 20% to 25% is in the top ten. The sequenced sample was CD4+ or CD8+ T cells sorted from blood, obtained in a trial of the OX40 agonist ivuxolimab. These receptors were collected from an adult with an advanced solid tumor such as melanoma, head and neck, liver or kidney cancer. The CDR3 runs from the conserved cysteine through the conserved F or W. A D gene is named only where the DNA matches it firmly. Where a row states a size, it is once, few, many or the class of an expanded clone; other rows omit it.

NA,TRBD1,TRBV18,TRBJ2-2,TGTGCCAGCTCACCACGGGACAGGGAACTGTTTTTT,CASSPRDRELFF
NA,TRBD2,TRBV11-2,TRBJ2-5,TGTGCCAGCAGCACCGAGACTAGCGGGGGGCCGGAGACCCAGTACTTC,CASSTETSGGPETQYF
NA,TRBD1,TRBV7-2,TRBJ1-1,TGTGCCAGCAGCTGGGGACAGGTTGAAGCTTTCTTT,CASSWGQVEAFF
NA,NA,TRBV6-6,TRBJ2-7,TGTGCCAGCATTGACAGCCTGTCCTCCTACGAGCAGTACTTC,CASIDSLSSYEQYF
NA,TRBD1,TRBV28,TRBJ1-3,TGTGCCAGCCGCTTATCCCCCATGAGGGACAGGATAAACCCGCTCTCTGGAAACACCATATATTTT,CASRLSPMRDRINPLSGNTIYF
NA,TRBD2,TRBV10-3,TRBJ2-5,TGTGCCATCAGTGAGTCGAAAGCGGGGGGGTTTAAGACCCAGTACTTC,CAISESKAGGFKTQYF
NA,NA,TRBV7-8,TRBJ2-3,TGTGCCATCCAAGGGGTCACAGATACGCAGTATTTT,CAIQGVTDTQYF
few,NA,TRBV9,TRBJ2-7,TGTGCCAGCAGCGTAGGGGTCTACCCCTACGAGCAGTACTTC,CASSVGVYPYEQYF
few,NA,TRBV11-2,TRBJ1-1,TGTGCCAGCAGCTTTGACAGTGTCACTGAAGCTTTCTTT,CASSFDSVTEAFF
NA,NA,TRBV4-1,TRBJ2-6,TGCGCCAGCAGCCAAGTTAGAGGGGCCAACGTCCTGACTTTC,CASSQVRGANVLTF
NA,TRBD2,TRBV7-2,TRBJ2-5,TGTGCCAGCAGCCTAGTATATCACCCGACTAGCGGGGGTGAGGAGACCCAGTACTTC,CASSLVYHPTSGGEETQYF
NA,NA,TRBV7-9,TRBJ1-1,TGTGCCAGCAGCCCCCCCTTGGGTACCCCGTCGGACACTGAAGCTTTCTTT,CASSPPLGTPSDTEAFF
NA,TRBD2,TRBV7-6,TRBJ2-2,TGTGCCAGCAGCTTAGTAGCGGGAGGGCCGACCGGGGAGCTGTTTTTT,CASSLVAGGPTGELFF
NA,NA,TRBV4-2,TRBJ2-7,TGTGCCAGCAGCCAGAGGAGTCTGGCGGCCTACGAGCAGTACTTC,CASSQRSLAAYEQYF
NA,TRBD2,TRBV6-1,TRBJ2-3,TGTGCCAGCAGTGGACTAGCGGGAGGCACAGATACGCAGTATTTT,CASSGLAGGTDTQYF
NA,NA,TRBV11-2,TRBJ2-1,TGTGCCAGCAGCTTAGAGTATGGGCTGGGGCATGAGCAGTTCTTC,CASSLEYGLGHEQFF
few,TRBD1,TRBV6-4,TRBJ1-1,TGTGCCAGCAGTTTGGACAGGGGAGGGAACACTGAAGCTTTCTTT,CASSLDRGGNTEAFF
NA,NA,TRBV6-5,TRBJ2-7,TGTGCCAGCAGTTACCTTCAGACGGGAGAGCAGTACTTC,CASSYLQTGEQYF
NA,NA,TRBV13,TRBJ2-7,TGTGCCAGCAGCTTAGTGGGTTTCTACGAGCAGTACTTC,CASSLVGFYEQYF
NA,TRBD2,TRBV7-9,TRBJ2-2,TGTGCCAGCAGCTTAGTTGCCCTAGCGGAGACCACCGGGGAGCTGTTTTTT,CASSLVALAETTGELFF
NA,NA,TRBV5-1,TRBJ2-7,TGCGCCAGCAGCTGGGGGGACGGCTCCTACGAGCAGTACTTC,CASSWGDGSYEQYF
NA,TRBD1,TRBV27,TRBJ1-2,TGTGCCAGCTCGAGGGACAGGGCATACTATGGCTACACCTTC,CASSRDRAYYGYTF
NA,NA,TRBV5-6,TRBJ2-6,TGTGCCAGCAGCCCCGAGGTGGGTGACTCTGGGGCCAACGTCCTGACTTTC,CASSPEVGDSGANVLTF
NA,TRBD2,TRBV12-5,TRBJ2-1,TGTGCTAGTGGGCAGGGCGGGAGCAGGAATGAGCAGTTCTTC,CASGQGGSRNEQFF
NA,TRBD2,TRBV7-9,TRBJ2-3,TGTGCCAGCAGCTACGATAGCGGGAAGGCTGGAGGTACGCAGTATTTT,CASSYDSGKAGGTQYF
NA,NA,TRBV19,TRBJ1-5,TGTGCCAGTAGTATTACGGCCTTAGGGCATCAGCCCCAGCATTTT,CASSITALGHQPQHF